What follows are 24 T cell receptor beta chains derived from one specimen sequenced in a study of beta chain features in type 1 diabetes. Study-wide results and limits: Shorter TCRB CDR3s, moderately but significantly so, marked every one of the four CD4+ subsets in Type 1 diabetes patients.

Sequenced material consisted of expressed TCRB transcripts (all of the isolated RNA was reverse transcribed). Assay: immunoSEQ multiplex PCR; the TCRdb copy retains only in-frame clones and omits some. The sample lists around 250,000 clones; roughly an eighth were seen once. These receptors' targets are unknown. The specimen sequenced was naive CD4+ T cells from blood. The receptor source for this set is a man aged 30 to 39 with type 1 diabetes.

This clone was seen just once. The V call is TRBV4-1, the J call TRBJ2-3; 12 nucleotides align to TRBD2. Germline V gives CDR1 MGHRA, CDR2 YSYEKL. Trimming at V came to 1 base and at J to 4 bases, leaving 3 bases not matched to a gene. The CDR3 extends over 16 amino acids. The CDR3, as DNA: TGCGCCAGCAGCCAAGCGACTAGCGGGAGAGCAGATACGCAGTATTTT. Translation gives CASSQATSGRADTQYF.

The chain has TRBV28 and TRBJ2-3; TRBD1 matches 7 bases. The trim removed 11 bases at V and 2 bases at J, leaving 7 bases unmatched. The CDR3 sequence is 13 residues long. Germline V gives CDR1 MDHEN, CDR2 SYDVKM. CDR3 coding DNA: TGTGCCGGAACCGGACAGGACACAGATACGCAGTATTTT. This codes for CAGTGQDTDTQYF.

The CDR3 coding sequence is TGTGCCAGCAGTCCTATGACCGGGACAGGGGGAACCGAAGCTTTCTTT. Its protein product is CASSPMTGTGGTEAFF. The chain combines TRBV28 with TRBJ1-1; 11 positions agree with TRBD1. The CDR3 sequence is 16 residues long. The V and J ends lost 5 bases and 8 bases, in that order; junction bases with no gene match: 13. Germline values: CDR1 MDHEN, CDR2 SYDVKM.

Note on this clone: In the same sample, other DNA sequences code for this CDR3. The rearrangement links TRBV18 to TRBJ2-7; TRBD1 agrees at 7 bases. The CDR3 is 13 residues long. Germline V gene data show CDR1 as KGHSH and CDR2 as LQKENI. Trimming took 4 bases from V and 3 from J; bases not matched to a gene: 3. The CDR3, as DNA: TGTGCCAGCTCACTCCGGGACAGCTACGAGCAGTACTTC. The encoded protein is CASSLRDSYEQYF.

There are a few counts of this clone. The rearrangement uses TRBV23-1 and TRBJ2-1; TRBD2 matches at 9 bases. TRBV23-1 is designated an ORF whose function remains uncertain. This CDR3 comprises 18 residues. The V segment lost 2 bases and the J segment 0 bases; nucleotides outside the gene matches: 8. The CDR3 DNA is TGCGCCAGCAGTCAACGGCTAGCGGGATCAAGCTCCTACAATGAGCAGTTCTTC. Its translation: CASSQRLAGSSSYNEQFF.

The J gene is TRBJ2-1, the V gene TRBV2, with TRBD2 identical over 11 bases. V was pared by 4 bases and J by 0 bases, with 14 bases of the junction left unmatched. This CDR3 has 20 residues. CDR1 and CDR2 (germline): SNHLY, FYNNEI. CDR3 in amino acids: CASSVAGGTILTFSYNEQFF. The CDR3 nucleotides read TGTGCCAGCAGTGTAGCGGGAGGGACGATCCTAACCTTCTCCTACAATGAGCAGTTCTTC.

This clone turned up a few times. The chain joins TRBV5-1 to TRBJ1-1, with D tentatively TRBD1 (6 bases). Between the trimmed V and J ends, which lost 1 base and 0 bases, there was a span of 10 bases. Germline V gene lookup returns CDR1 SGHRS and CDR2 YFSETQ. The CDR3 runs to 15 residues. CDR3 residues: CASSLRPGVNTEAFF. CDR3 nucleotides: TGCGCCAGCAGCTTGAGGCCAGGGGTGAACACTGAAGCTTTCTTT.

V usage is TRBV28 and J usage is TRBJ2-3; 8 bases match TRBD1. The CDR3 totals 16 residues. CDR1 and CDR2 (germline): MDHEN, SYDVKM. V gave up 1 base and J gave up 6 bases; unmatched junction bases: 9. In DNA, the CDR3 is TGTGCCAGCAGTTTATCGGCAGGGGGCGGAGGGGATACGCAGTATTTT. Translating it yields CASSLSAGGGGDTQYF.

This clone showed up just a few times. The chain joins TRBV6-5 to TRBJ2-5; D perhaps matches TRBD1 (6 bases). The CDR3 has 15 residues. The V end was cut by 2 bases, the J end by 5 bases, with 15 bases between. Germline V gene sequence: CDR1 MNHEY, CDR2 SVGAGI. CDR3 in DNA: TGTGCCAGCAGTTACCGCGGCAGGGGTAGGGAGACCCAGTACTTC. Its protein is CASSYRGRGRETQYF.

This clone was detected once. The chain has TRBV9 and TRBJ2-5; TRBD2 matches at 13 bases. Unmatched junction bases numbered 12, after V lost 4 bases and J lost 9 bases. CDR1 and CDR2 from the germline V gene are SGDLS and YYNGEE. The CDR3 is 16 amino acids. The CDR3 reads CASSLEAETSGGPQYF. CDR3 DNA: TGTGCCAGCAGCCTCGAGGCTGAGACTAGCGGGGGGCCCCAGTACTTC.

This clone showed up just a few times. V is TRBV27 and J is TRBJ2-3; TRBD2 agrees at 12 bases. Germline V gene lookup returns CDR1 MNHEY and CDR2 SMNVEV (reference sequence). This CDR3 spans 16 amino acids. The V and J ends lost 4 bases and 6 bases, in that order; junction bases with no gene match: 8. The chain's CDR3 is CASSSIPGLAGDTQYF. The CDR3 bases are TGTGCCAGCAGTTCGATACCGGGACTAGCGGGCGATACGCAGTATTTT.

This chain uses TRBV28 with TRBJ2-7, with 13 bases matching TRBD2. This CDR3 comprises 17 residues. Germline V CDR1 and CDR2: MDHEN, SYDVKM. Trimming took 5 bases from V and 2 from J; bases not matched to a gene: 9. CDR3 nucleotides: TGTGCCAGCAGTGTGGGGACTAGCGGGATTGTCCCCTACGAGCAGTACTTC. This translates into CASSVGTSGIVPYEQYF.

Concerning this clone itself: Other DNA sequences in this sample translate to the same CDR3. The chain carries TRBV29-1 and TRBJ2-3; D call uncertain. Germline CDR1 reads SQVTM; CDR2 reads ANQGSEA. V was cut by 6 bases and J by 0 bases, with 10 bases left in between. The CDR3 consists of 13 residues. CDR3 bases: TGCAGCGTGAGCCCCTCTAGCACAGATACGCAGTATTTT. The encoded protein is CSVSPSSTDTQYF.

Only a few counts were recorded for this clone. V usage is TRBV9 and J usage is TRBJ2-1, with D perhaps matching TRBD2 (5 bases). The CDR3 is 15 amino acids. Germline V gene lookup returns CDR1 SGDLS and CDR2 YYNGEE. V was trimmed by 0 bases and J by 5 bases, leaving 12 bases between them. In DNA, the CDR3 is TGTGCCAGCAGCGTAGGCACTAGTTCCCACAATGAGCAGTTCTTC. Protein product: CASSVGTSSHNEQFF.

This clone has more than one count but fewer than ten. CDR3 sequence (DNA): TGTGCCAGCAGCTTGGTCGGCCTAGCTGTTTGGAATACGCAGTATTTT. This codes for CASSLVGLAVWNTQYF. The genes are TRBV5-4 and TRBJ2-3, with D possibly TRBD2 on 5 matching bases. Germline V CDR1 and CDR2: SGHNT, YYREEE (reference sequence). This CDR3 has 16 residues. V was shortened by 0 bases and J by 7 bases, with 18 bases between the two germline ends.

This chain connects TRBV7-9 to TRBJ2-4; 8 nucleotides line up with TRBD1. The trim removed 4 bases at V and 8 bases at J, leaving 7 bases unmatched. This CDR3 has 14 amino acids. Looked up from germline, CDR1 is SEHNR and CDR2 is FQNEAQ (reference sequence). The CDR3 DNA reads TGTGCCAGCAGCTCGTGGACAGGGATGGACATTCAGTACTTC. Its protein is CASSSWTGMDIQYF.

The gene calls are TRBV10-3 and TRBJ2-1; 10 positions agree with TRBD1. This CDR3 contains 15 residues. Trimming removed 4 bases from V and 5 bases from J; junction bases left unmatched: 5. CDR1 is ENHRY, CDR2 SYGVKD, per germline. The CDR3 region is CAISGQGAENNEQFF. For the CDR3, the DNA is TGTGCCATCAGTGGACAGGGGGCAGAAAACAATGAGCAGTTCTTC.

The rearrangement joins TRBV28 to TRBJ1-5, with D possibly TRBD1 on 6 matching bases. V was trimmed by 10 bases and J by 0 bases, leaving 19 bases between them. From germline, CDR1 is MDHEN and CDR2 SYDVKM. This CDR3 comprises 16 residues. The CDR3 nucleotides read TGTGCCACCCGACGAACAGGGCCGCATAGCAATCAGCCCCAGCATTTT. This codes for CATRRTGPHSNQPQHF. The full variable domain, in which reference TRBV28 and TRBJ1-5 provide the parts outside the CDR3, is DVKVTQSSRYLVKRTGEKVFLECVQDMDHENMFWYRQDPGLGLRLIYFSYDVKMKEKGDIPEGYSVSREKKERFSLILESASTNQTSMYLCATRRTGPHSNQPQHFGDGTRLSIL.

The sample holds a few counts of this clone. This rearrangement joins TRBV28 to TRBJ1-5; a possible D gene is TRBD1 (6 bases). The V end lost 1 base, the J end lost 6 bases, and 13 bases lay between the germline ends. CDR1 and CDR2 from the germline V gene are MDHEN and SYDVKM. CDR3 length: 15 amino acids. As DNA, the CDR3 is TGTGCCAGCAGTTTATCGACGCCAGGGGTTCAGCCCCAGCATTTT. Translating gives CASSLSTPGVQPQHF.

In this sample, this clone turned up a few times. The rearrangement joins TRBV7-2 to TRBJ1-1; D not certain. CDR1 is SGHTA, CDR2 FQGNSA, per germline. V lost 1 base and J 0 bases, leaving 6 bases between the germline ends. The CDR3 contains 14 residues. The DNA for the CDR3 is TGTGCCAGCAGCTTAGTTTCGGTGAACACTGAAGCTTTCTTT. Protein product: CASSLVSVNTEAFF.

This clone was picked up a small number of times. The chain combines TRBV4-3 with TRBJ2-1; 7 bases line up with TRBD2. Germline CDR1 LGHNA, CDR2 YSLEER. V was clipped by 1 base and J by 15 bases; unmatched bases: 15. The CDR3 spans 15 residues. CDR3: CASSQVGLADSWLFF. The CDR3 DNA reads as TGCGCCAGCAGCCAAGTCGGCCTAGCGGACTCCTGGCTGTTCTTC.

This clone showed up just a few times. The V and J genes are TRBV18 and TRBJ1-3, with D unclear. Germline-derived CDR1 and CDR2 are KGHSH and LQKENI. Trimming pared 6 bases from V and 1 base from J, leaving 13 bases between. The CDR3 extends over 15 amino acids. CDR3 sequence (DNA): TGTGCCAGCTCTCCCCGAGGGATTTCTGGAAACACCATATATTTT. It specifies CASSPRGISGNTIYF.

The rearrangement joins TRBV28 to TRBJ2-3; 11 bases map to TRBD1. This CDR3 is 14 amino acids long. V was pared by 4 bases and J by 4 bases, with 1 base of the junction left unmatched. Germline CDR1 is MDHEN and CDR2 is SYDVKM. CDR3 protein: CASSSGQGADTQYF. CDR3 in DNA: TGTGCCAGCAGTTCGGGACAGGGGGCAGATACGCAGTATTTT.

The chain uses TRBV7-9 and TRBJ2-1; possible D gene TRBD2, 5 bases. Germline V gene lookup returns CDR1 SEHNR and CDR2 FQNEAQ (reference sequence). This CDR3 spans 14 amino acids. Trimming left V 2 bases short and J 6 bases short, with 11 bases between. CDR3 bases: TGTGCCAGCAGCTTAACTAGGACCTCCAATGAGCAGTTCTTC. It translates to CASSLTRTSNEQFF.